This T cell receptor beta chain was retrieved from a study of shared T cell receptors in the human thymus. J was trimmed by 5 bases and V by 2 bases; bases with no gene match: 7. This CDR3 spans 18 amino acids. Germline loops: CDR1 SGHVS, CDR2 FQNEAQ. Here immunoSEQ multiplex PCR was the method, and the copy in TCRdb shows in-frame clones only, minus some. Of hundreds of thousands of clones in the sample, approximately 87% are singletons; the top ten hold 0.0094%. In addition, the sample was reused for a study of human thymus T cells. That study reports: All donors were healthy Finnish infants who were undergoing corrective surgery to treat congenital heart defects. In corrective heart surgery, resections were taken, and these provided the thymus tissue. V and J gene usage appeared biased in thymic and blood repertoires. Highly overlapping thymic repertoires in unrelated individuals were reported by related research.

The receptor's source is a boy in the first two years of life with a congenital heart defect. The chain recombines TRBV7-8 with TRBJ2-1; TRBD2 matches at 15 bases. The sequenced sample was thymocytes. The CDR3 loop reads CASSLPGTSGRSDNEQFF. The CDR3 DNA follows: TGTGCCAGCAGCTTACCCGGGACTAGCGGGAGGTCGGACAATGAGCAGTTCTTC.